Listed below are T cell receptor beta chains from one sample, sequenced in a study of T cell responses to AZD1222 COVID-19 vaccine. The protocol was immunoSEQ multiplex PCR, while the TCRdb copy is restricted to in-frame clones and leaves out a portion. The sample records tens of thousands of clones, roughly 90% being singletons. Sample: peripheral blood, taken on day 0 of AZD1222 vaccination. These receptor sequences come from an adult in good health. Each CDR3 is given without its conserved first and last residue. Each record gives: V gene, J gene, CDR3 protein.

TRBV5-4	TRBJ2-3	ASSRLGGSTDTQY
TRBV29-1	TRBJ2-7	SVSGQGNEQY
TRBV9	TRBJ1-4	ASSPRGGTNEKLF
TRBV28	TRBJ2-4	ASREPDRAKNIQY
TRBV7-6	TRBJ2-3	ASSVARDTQY
TRBV9	TRBJ1-5	ASSASGTPNQPQH
TRBV4-1	TRBJ1-5	ASSQGQGWDNQPQH
TRBV4-1	TRBJ1-4	ASRNPGASNEKLF
TRBV19	TRBJ1-2	ASSIGTGNGYT
TRBV11-2	TRBJ1-4	ASSLRGGNEKLF
TRBV6-1	TRBJ2-1	ASTSSYNEQF
TRBV28	TRBJ1-5	ASISGGSNQPQH
TRBV19	TRBJ2-3	ASTRYASSTDTQY
TRBV5-6	TRBJ1-1	ASSSGTVMNTEAF
TRBV6-2/TRBV6-3	TRBJ2-5	ASSFAGGQETQY
TRBV7-3	TRBJ1-4	ASSLPNRATFEKLF
TRBV6-2/TRBV6-3	TRBJ1-2	ASSDLGTGDGYT